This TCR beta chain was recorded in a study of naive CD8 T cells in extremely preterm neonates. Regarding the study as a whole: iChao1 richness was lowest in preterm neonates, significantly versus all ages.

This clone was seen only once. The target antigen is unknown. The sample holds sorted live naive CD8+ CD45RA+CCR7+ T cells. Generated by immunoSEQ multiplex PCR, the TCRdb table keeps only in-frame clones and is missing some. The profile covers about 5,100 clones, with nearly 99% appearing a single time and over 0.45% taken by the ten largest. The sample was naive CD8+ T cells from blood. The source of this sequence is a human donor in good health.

CDR3 sequence: CASSLGAFSSYNEQFF. For the CDR3, the DNA is TGTGCCAGCAGCTTAGGGGCATTTAGCTCCTACAATGAGCAGTTCTTC. This rearrangement joins TRBV5-6 to TRBJ2-1, with a weak D call TRBD1 (5 bases). This CDR3 is built from 16 residues. Trimming removed 2 bases at V and 0 bases at J, with 12 bases between. In germline, CDR1 is SGHDT, CDR2 YYEEEE.